Below, 28 T cell receptor beta chains from the same sample are listed, as sequenced in a study of beta chain features in type 1 diabetes (dated by TCRdb to 2017 to 2018). What the research found in general, with its limitations: Type 1 diabetes patients showed a moderate but significant shortening of TCRB CDR3 length in all four CD4+ subsets.

Their specific antigens are unknown. Libraries were made using the immunoSEQ multiplex PCR assay. The entire isolated RNA was reverse transcribed using the High Capacity cDNA Reverse Transcription Kit, and thus expressed TCRB transcripts were sequenced. In its TCRdb copy, this immuneACCESS table keeps in-frame sequences only and misses some clones. Where compared with another copy, unresolved V genes explain less than half of these, and the others have no known cause. For this sample there are approximately 270,000 clones; 14% appear just once. The ten largest clones take up 0.015% to 0.02% of the sample. The specimen sequenced was naive CD4+ T cells from blood. In light of the paper, this sample's cell subset or site label describes: true naive CD4+ T cells. These receptors came from a man aged 30 to 39 with type 1 diabetes.

In this sample, this clone turned up a few times. The chain uses TRBV6-6 and TRBJ2-1; 8 bases line up with TRBD2. Per the germline V gene, CDR1 is MNHNY and CDR2 is SVGAGI (reference sequence). Trimming removed 5 bases from V and 0 bases from J; junction bases left unmatched: 3. The CDR3 is made up of 15 amino acids. CDR3 sequence: CASSLSGSSYNEQFF. CDR3 bases: TGTGCCAGCAGTCTGAGCGGGAGCTCCTACAATGAGCAGTTCTTC.

The table lists this clone with a few counts. This rearrangement joins TRBV6-5 to TRBJ2-3, with 10 bases aligning to TRBD1. J was trimmed by 6 bases and V by 4 bases; bases with no gene match: 10. The CDR3 loop spans 16 amino acids. Germline V gene data show CDR1 as MNHEY and CDR2 as SVGAGI. The CDR3 region is CASSSPGQGKMDTQYF. CDR3 DNA sequence: TGTGCCAGCAGTTCACCGGGACAGGGGAAGATGGATACGCAGTATTTT.

The chain combines TRBV4-2 with TRBJ2-1; D uncertain. The V and J ends lost 4 bases and 0 bases respectively, with 10 bases between them. CDR3 length: 15 amino acids. Germline V gene sequence: CDR1 LGHNA, CDR2 YNFKEQ. The CDR3 spells CASSPRWSSYNEQFF. CDR3 nucleotide sequence: TGTGCCAGCAGCCCCCGGTGGAGCTCCTACAATGAGCAGTTCTTC.

Concerning this clone itself: This same CDR3 is encoded by further DNA sequences in the sample. This chain uses TRBV7-9 with TRBJ1-2; D call uncertain. CDR3 length equals 14 residues. The germline V and J ends were trimmed by 1 base and 1 base, with 7 bases remaining between them. Per germline, CDR1 SEHNR and CDR2 FQNEAQ (reference sequence). CDR3 region: CASSLGGSNYGYTF. CDR3 nucleotide sequence: TGTGCCAGCAGCTTAGGAGGCAGTAACTATGGCTACACCTTC. Filled out from reference TRBV7-9 and TRBJ1-2, the complete variable domain reads DTGVSQNPRHKITKRGQNVTFRCDPISEHNRLYWYRQTLGQGPEFLTYFQNEAQLEKSRLLSDRFSAERPKGSFSTLEIQRTEQGDSAMYLCASSLGGSNYGYTFGSGTRLTVV.

The chain combines TRBV5-1 with TRBJ2-4; D is uncertain. CDR1 is SGHRS, CDR2 YFSETQ, per germline. CDR3 length: 15 residues. V was trimmed by 3 bases and J by 2 bases, leaving 12 bases between them. The DNA of the CDR3 is TGCGCCAGCAGCTCAGGAATCGGTTCCAAAAACATTCAGTACTTC. Protein product: CASSSGIGSKNIQYF. The variable domain in full, with the rest retrieved from reference TRBV5-1 and TRBJ2-4, is KAGVTQTPRYLIKTRGQQVTLSCSPISGHRSVSWYQQTPGQGLQFLFEYFSETQRNKGNFPGRFSGRQFSNSRSEMNVSTLELGDSALYLCASSSGIGSKNIQYFGAGTRLSVL.

This clone occurred a few times. The same CDR3 arises from other DNA sequences in this sample as well. The rearrangement links TRBV30 to TRBJ2-7, with D unresolved. The CDR3 is made up of 12 amino acids. With 0 bases removed from V and 0 bases from J, the gap between germline ends came to 3 bases. Germline V gives CDR1 GTSNPN, CDR2 SVGIG (reference sequence). Written as DNA, the CDR3 is TGTGCCTGGAGTGTACTCTCCTACGAGCAGTACTTC. Its translation is CAWSVLSYEQYF.

The rearrangement joins TRBV28 to TRBJ2-1; the match to TRBD1 covers 8 bases. V lost 5 bases and J lost 4; bases outside the gene matches: 13. The CDR3 covers 17 residues. Germline V CDR1 and CDR2: MDHEN, SYDVKM. CDR3 bases: TGTGCCAGCAGTCCCGGACAGGGTAGGGGGGCATACAATGAGCAGTTCTTC. Amino acids: CASSPGQGRGAYNEQFF.

The chain couples TRBV5-1 to TRBJ2-3; weak D call: TRBD1 (6 bases). The CDR3 covers 14 residues. The germline CDR1 and CDR2 sequences are SGHRS and YFSETQ. V shed 6 bases and J shed 2 bases, with 13 bases lying between them. This CDR3 is CASTGTPHTDTQYF. CDR3 nucleotide sequence: TGCGCCAGCACCGGGACACCACACACAGATACGCAGTATTTT.

The chain employs TRBV11-2 and TRBJ1-1, with 7 bases identical to TRBD1. CDR3 length equals 17 residues. J lost 1 base, V lost 5 bases, and 13 bases had no gene match. Germline lookup yields CDR1 SGHAT and CDR2 FQNNGV. The CDR3 DNA follows: TGTGCCAGCAGCCCCGGAGACAGGGCTATTAGGAACACTGAAGCTTTCTTT. Protein product: CASSPGDRAIRNTEAFF. The variable domain in full, with the rest retrieved from reference TRBV11-2 and TRBJ1-1, is EAGVAQSPRYKIIEKRQSVAFWCNPISGHATLYWYQQILGQGPKLLIQFQNNGVVDDSQLPKDRFSAERLKGVDSTLKIQPAKLEDSAVYLCASSPGDRAIRNTEAFFGQGTRLTVV.

This chain joins TRBV9 and TRBJ2-3, with D possibly TRBD1 on 6 matching bases. Germline loops: CDR1 SGDLS, CDR2 YYNGEE. The V end lost 0 bases, the J end lost 2 bases, and 10 bases lay between the germline ends. This CDR3 is 15 amino acids long. CDR3 DNA: TGTGCCAGCAGCGTAGGGGGGCCGTCCACAGATACGCAGTATTTT. The encoded protein is CASSVGGPSTDTQYF. The full variable domain, with the rest looked up from reference TRBV9 and TRBJ2-3, is DSGVTQTPKHLITATGQRVTLRCSPRSGDLSVYWYQQSLDQGLQFLIQYYNGEERAKGNILERFSAQQFPDLHSELNLSSLELGDSALYFCASSVGGPSTDTQYFGPGTRLTVL.

Only a few counts were recorded for this clone. This chain uses TRBV5-4 with TRBJ2-1; D perhaps matches TRBD2 (6 bases). Trimming removed 4 bases from V and 6 bases from J, with 17 bases in between. The CDR3 has 15 residues. Germline V gene lookup returns CDR1 SGHNT and CDR2 YYREEE (reference sequence). The CDR3 region is CASSPTGDRSNEQFF. CDR3 DNA: TGTGCCAGCAGCCCGACGGGGGACCGATCCAATGAGCAGTTCTTC.

This clone was seen a handful of times. The sample holds other DNA sequences that translate to the same CDR3. The chain uses TRBV5-1 and TRBJ2-6; possibly TRBD1 for D (5 bases). Germline V lookup: CDR1 SGHRS, CDR2 YFSETQ. This CDR3 contains 14 residues. Trimming pared 4 bases from V and 1 base from J, leaving 6 bases between. CDR3: CASSDRSGANVLTF. The CDR3 DNA follows: TGCGCCAGCAGCGACAGATCTGGGGCCAACGTCCTGACTTTC.

This clone was found once. The chain links TRBV6-5 to TRBJ2-5; D is ambiguous. The CDR3 length is 13 residues. V shed 6 bases and J shed 4 bases, with 12 bases lying between them. Germline CDR1 and CDR2: MNHEY and SVGAGI. The CDR3 bases are TGTGCCAGCAGAACCCCCCGCGGAGAGACCCAGTACTTC. It specifies CASRTPRGETQYF.

The chain links TRBV28 to TRBJ2-4, with 8 positions matching TRBD2. From germline, CDR1 is MDHEN and CDR2 SYDVKM. Germline trimming cut 3 bases from V and 2 bases from J; bases unmatched to any gene: 6. This CDR3 has 16 amino acids. The CDR3 region has the DNA TGTGCCAGCAGTTTCGGCGGGAGGTGGTCCAAAAACATTCAGTACTTC. This sequence encodes CASSFGGRWSKNIQYF.

This clone was observed a handful of times. This sequence joins TRBV27 and TRBJ2-5, with TRBD2 identical over 12 bases. The germline V gene has CDR1 MNHEY and CDR2 SMNVEV (reference sequence). The CDR3 loop spans 15 amino acids. The V segment lost 5 bases and the J segment 3 bases; nucleotides outside the gene matches: 4. The CDR3 loop is CASSPWTSGEETQYF. The CDR3 DNA reads TGTGCCAGCAGTCCCTGGACTAGCGGGGAAGAGACCCAGTACTTC.

The J gene is TRBJ2-1, the V gene TRBV19; 12 bases are shared with TRBD2. V was pared by 6 bases and J by 7 bases, with 10 bases of the junction left unmatched. The CDR3 has 16 amino acids. Germline loops: CDR1 LNHDA, CDR2 SQIVND (reference sequence). CDR3 in DNA: TGTGCCAGTAGGACGACGACTAGCGGGAGAGAGAATGAGCAGTTCTTC. Protein: CASRTTTSGRENEQFF.

This sequence joins TRBV9 and TRBJ1-4; 7 bases match TRBD1. From germline, CDR1 is SGDLS and CDR2 YYNGEE. J was trimmed by 4 bases and V by 4 bases; bases with no gene match: 4. This CDR3 has 14 residues. The CDR3 nucleotides read TGTGCCAGCAGCCCCGGGGACAGTAATGAAAAACTGTTTTTT. This codes for CASSPGDSNEKLFF. The full variable domain, rest sourced from reference TRBV9 and TRBJ1-4, is DSGVTQTPKHLITATGQRVTLRCSPRSGDLSVYWYQQSLDQGLQFLIQYYNGEERAKGNILERFSAQQFPDLHSELNLSSLELGDSALYFCASSPGDSNEKLFFGSGTQLSVL.

The rearrangement uses TRBV14 and TRBJ1-2, with D unresolved. There are 15 residues in the CDR3. Deletions cut 0 bases from V and 0 bases from J, with 8 bases between. Germline V gene data show CDR1 as SGHDN and CDR2 as FVKESK. CDR3 in amino acids: CASSQDSGSNYGYTF. The CDR3 nucleotides read TGTGCCAGCAGCCAAGACTCGGGTTCTAACTATGGCTACACCTTC. The whole variable domain, remainder taken from reference TRBV14 and TRBJ1-2, is EAGVTQFPSHSVIEKGQTVTLRCDPISGHDNLYWYRRVMGKEIKFLLHFVKESKQDESGMPNNRFLAERTGGTYSTLKVQPAELEDSGVYFCASSQDSGSNYGYTFGSGTRLTVV.

The chain has TRBV9 and TRBJ2-5, with TRBD2 matching over 9 bases. The J call may be wrong; the DNA end is better matched by TRBJ2-7. The CDR3 covers 14 residues. Germline lookup yields CDR1 SGDLS and CDR2 YYNGEE. The CDR3 DNA reads TGTGCCAGCAGCGTGACCGGGACTAGCAACGAGCAGTACTTC. This sequence encodes CASSVTGTSNEQYF.

This chain joins TRBV7-2 and TRBJ2-3; D is possibly TRBD2 (6 bases). The CDR3 loop spans 14 amino acids. Trimming removed 3 bases at V and 2 bases at J, with 9 bases between. Germline CDR1 SGHTA, CDR2 FQGNSA. The CDR3: CASSLGGFTDTQYF. DNA for the CDR3: TGTGCCAGCAGCTTGGGGGGTTTCACAGATACGCAGTATTTT.

CDR3 nucleotide sequence: TGTGCCTGGACCGGGTACGGAAACACCATATATTTT. It yields the protein CAWTGYGNTIYF. J is TRBJ1-3 and V is TRBV30; the D is unclear. The CDR3 has 12 residues. CDR1 is GTSNPN and CDR2 is SVGIG in the germline V gene (reference sequence). The V gene lost 4 bases and the J gene lost 4 bases, with 8 bases spanning the gap.

The J gene is TRBJ2-1, the V gene TRBV4-3; D is ambiguous. From germline, CDR1 is LGHNA and CDR2 YSLEER. V gave up 0 bases and J gave up 3 bases, with 18 bases separating them. This CDR3 contains 18 residues. The DNA for the CDR3 is TGCGCCAGCAGCCAAGATCGGATAGCTAAACACCTCTACAATGAGCAGTTCTTC. Translation gives CASSQDRIAKHLYNEQFF.

This clone was counted only a few times. The chain carries TRBV5-1 and TRBJ1-2; D ambiguous. The germline V and J ends were trimmed by 1 base and 4 bases, with 11 bases remaining between them. The CDR3 consists of 14 residues. The germline gives CDR1 SGHRS, CDR2 YFSETQ. The CDR3 loop reads CASSLSGVGYGYTF. The CDR3 nucleotides read TGCGCCAGCAGCTTGTCCGGGGTCGGCTATGGCTACACCTTC.

On this clone itself: Different DNA sequences within this sample yield the same CDR3. The chain joins TRBV5-1 to TRBJ2-5, with no clear D. Between the trimmed V and J ends, which lost 0 bases and 3 bases, there was a span of 6 bases. Germline CDR1 SGHRS, CDR2 YFSETQ. CDR3 size: 13 residues. CDR3 protein: CASSLVSEETQYF. In DNA, the CDR3 is TGCGCCAGCAGCTTGGTTAGTGAAGAGACCCAGTACTTC.

The chain employs TRBV18 and TRBJ2-1; 13 positions match TRBD2. The CDR3 consists of 17 residues. With 4 bases clipped from V and 0 bases from J, the junction kept 3 bases outside the gene matches. CDR1 is KGHSH, CDR2 LQKENI, per germline. Here the CDR3 reads CASSLGTSGISYNEQFF. CDR3 DNA: TGTGCCAGCTCACTCGGGACTAGCGGGATCTCCTACAATGAGCAGTTCTTC.

This clone was counted between two and nine times. The chain couples TRBV7-9 to TRBJ2-2, with D perhaps TRBD2 (6 bases). Between the trimmed V and J ends, which lost 5 bases and 1 base, there was a span of 11 bases. Germline values: CDR1 SEHNR, CDR2 FQNEAQ (reference sequence). This CDR3 region has 15 residues. CDR3 sequence (DNA): TGTGCCAGCAGCCCCCTGGGGGGGAACACCGGGGAGCTGTTTTTT. Translation gives CASSPLGGNTGELFF. Together with reference TRBV7-9 and TRBJ2-2, the CDR3 gives the full variable domain: DTGVSQNPRHKITKRGQNVTFRCDPISEHNRLYWYRQTLGQGPEFLTYFQNEAQLEKSRLLSDRFSAERPKGSFSTLEIQRTEQGDSAMYLCASSPLGGNTGELFFGEGSRLTVL.

The chain has TRBV6-1 and TRBJ1-5; maybe TRBD1 (5 bases). Trimming removed 3 bases at V and 2 bases at J, with 11 bases between. The CDR3 contains 15 residues. Germline CDR1 is MNHNS and CDR2 is SASEGT. CDR3 DNA: TGTGCCAGCAGTGAGCAGGGTAGAGGCAATCAGCCCCAGCATTTT. It encodes CASSEQGRGNQPQHF.

This clone was detected only a few times. The gene calls are TRBV15 and TRBJ1-5; D unresolved. The CDR3 length is 14 residues. Trimming shortened V by 2 bases and J by 6 bases, and 11 bases separated the two germline ends. Germline CDR1 is LNHNV and CDR2 is YYDKDF (reference sequence). CDR3 sequence: CATSRSTFPQPQHF. CDR3 nucleotide sequence: TGTGCCACCAGCAGATCCACTTTCCCTCAGCCCCAGCATTTT.